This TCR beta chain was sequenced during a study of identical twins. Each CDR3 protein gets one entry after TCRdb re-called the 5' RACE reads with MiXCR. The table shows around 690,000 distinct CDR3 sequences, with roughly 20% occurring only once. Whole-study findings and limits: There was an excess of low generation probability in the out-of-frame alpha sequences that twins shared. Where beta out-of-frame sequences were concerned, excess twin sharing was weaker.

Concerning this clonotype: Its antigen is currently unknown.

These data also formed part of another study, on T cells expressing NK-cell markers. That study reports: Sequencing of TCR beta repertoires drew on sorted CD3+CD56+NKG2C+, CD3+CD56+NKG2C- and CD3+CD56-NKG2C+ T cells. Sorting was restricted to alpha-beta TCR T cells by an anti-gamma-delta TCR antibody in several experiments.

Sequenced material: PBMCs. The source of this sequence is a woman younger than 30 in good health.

CDR3 in amino acids: CASSFRGQAYTGELFF. CDR3 in DNA: TGTGCCAGCAGTTTCCGGGGACAGGCTTACACCGGGGAGCTGTTTTTT. The J gene is TRBJ2-2, the V gene TRBV6-2 or TRBV6-3; 8 bases match TRBD1. The V gene end was trimmed by 4 bases and the J gene end by 3 bases; junction bases not matched to a gene: 7. Per the germline V gene, CDR1 is MNHEY and CDR2 is SVGEGT. This CDR3 contains 16 residues.